This is a list of T cell receptor beta chains from one sample in a study of molecular identifiers for immune sequencing clone quantification. TCRdb analysed the PCR reads with MiXCR anew, one entry per CDR3 protein. There are around 82,000 distinct CDR3 sequences in the sample; around 20% occur only once, and 0.85% lies in the top ten. Sequenced sample: naive CD8+ T cells from blood, with Jurkat cell RNA spiked in. Receptors were obtained from a human donor in good health. Some libraries in this study had Jurkat cell RNA spiked in. CDR3s include the opening cysteine and the closing phenylalanine or tryptophan. D genes are given only for firm matches. Some rows mark clone size as missing; the rest say once, few, many or name a class of expanded clone.

NA | many | TRBJ2-2 | TRBV12-5 | TGTGCTAGCGCCCCGTGGCTCGGGGAGCTGTTTTTT | CASAPWLGELFF
NA | few | TRBJ2-7 | TRBV4-1 | TGCGCCAGCAGCCAAGATAGAGGGGACCGAAGATCCTACGAGCAGTACTTC | CASSQDRGDRRSYEQYF
NA | many | TRBJ2-1 | TRBV7-8 | TGTGCCAGCAGCCCACGGGCCGGGAGCTCCTACAATGAGCAGTTCTTC | CASSPRAGSSYNEQFF
TRBD2 | few | TRBJ2-5 | TRBV7-9 | TGTGCCAGCAGCTACGGGACTAGCGAGAAAGAGACCCAGTACTTC | CASSYGTSEKETQYF
NA | NA | TRBJ1-5 | TRBV4-2 | TGTGCCAGCAGCCAAGAGAGCAATCAGCCCCAGCATTTT | CASSQESNQPQHF
NA | NA | TRBJ2-3 | TRBV3-1 | TGTGCCAGCAGCCAAGTTTCACTAGCCGGAGATACGCAGTATTTT | CASSQVSLAGDTQYF
NA | many | TRBJ2-3 | TRBV29-1 | TGCAGCGTTGTACTAGCAACCTCTAGCACAGATACGCAGTATTTT | CSVVLATSSTDTQYF
NA | many | TRBJ1-3 | TRBV9 | TGTGCCAGCAGCGTAGTTGCCGGCAGAAGCTCTGGAAACACCATATATTTT | CASSVVAGRSSGNTIYF
NA | many | TRBJ1-1 | TRBV21-1 | TGTGCCAGCAGCATACCGGCAGGGAACCTTATGAACACTGAAGCTTTCTTT | CASSIPAGNLMNTEAFF
NA | many | TRBJ2-3 | TRBV9 | TGTGCCAGCAGCGTAATGCAGACAGCGGGCTCAGATACGCAGTATTTT | CASSVMQTAGSDTQYF
NA | NA | TRBJ1-4 | TRBV11-2 | TGTGCCAGCAGCTTAGGATCGGGGTTCAATGAAAAACTGTTTTTT | CASSLGSGFNEKLFF
NA | many | TRBJ2-1 | TRBV25-1 | TGTGCCAGCAGTGAATCTTGGGGTTCTTCCTACAATGAGCAGTTCTTC | CASSESWGSSYNEQFF
TRBD2 | NA | TRBJ2-5 | TRBV7-6 | TGTGCCAGCAGCTTAGCGAAGGGGCTAGCGGGGACTCCTCAAGGGACCCAGTACTTC | CASSLAKGLAGTPQGTQYF
NA | many | TRBJ2-5 | TRBV6-5 | TGTGCCAGCAGTTACTCCGGGGCGGACCCAGGGGAGACCCAGTACTTC | CASSYSGADPGETQYF
NA | many | TRBJ2-3 | TRBV3-1 | TGTGCCAGCAGCCAAGTGAGCACTCAAGATACGCAGTATTTT | CASSQVSTQDTQYF
NA | many | TRBJ2-4 | TRBV7-9 | TGTGCCAGCAGCTTGGCCGGGAGCTTAAACATTCAGTACTTC | CASSLAGSLNIQYF
NA | many | TRBJ1-1 | TRBV19 | TGTGCCAGTACCACAAAGGGGGGGACATGGGGGACTGAAGCTTTCTTT | CASTTKGGTWGTEAFF
NA | many | TRBJ2-6 | TRBV5-1 | TGCGCCAGCGTCCTCCCGACAGCCGGGGCCAACGTCCTGACTTTC | CASVLPTAGANVLTF
NA | few | TRBJ2-7 | TRBV5-4 | TGTGCCAGCAGCTCTGGGGTGGGAGCCTACGAGCAGTACTTC | CASSSGVGAYEQYF
NA | few | TRBJ2-1 | TRBV27 | TGTGCCAGCAGCCCCCGGGGAGACGAGCAGTTCTTC | CASSPRGDEQFF
NA | many | TRBJ2-3 | TRBV19 | TGTGCCAGTAGCCAACTAGTCACCACCACAGATACGCAGTATTTT | CASSQLVTTTDTQYF
NA | many | TRBJ2-5 | TRBV5-6 | TGTGCCAGCAGCCTTGACAGATACCAAGAGACCCAGTACTTC | CASSLDRYQETQYF
NA | many | TRBJ2-1 | TRBV29-1 | TGCAGCGGAACGGTACGGAGGGATGAGCAGTTCTTC | CSGTVRRDEQFF
NA | many | TRBJ1-3 | TRBV4-1 | TGCGCCAGCAGCCAAGATCCCCTAATGGGGGGAGTCTCTGGAAACACCATATATTTT | CASSQDPLMGGVSGNTIYF
NA | many | TRBJ2-3 | TRBV9 | TGTGCCAGCAGCGTAGTGCAGGGAATGGTCCCAGATACGCAGTATTTT | CASSVVQGMVPDTQYF
NA | many | TRBJ2-7 | TRBV4-3 | TGCGCCAGCAGCCAAGATTTCGGTGTGTACTACGAGCAGTACTTC | CASSQDFGVYYEQYF
NA | many | TRBJ2-7 | TRBV15 | TGTGCCACCAGCACTAATCGGGGCGCTGGGCAGTACTTC | CATSTNRGAGQYF
NA | many | TRBJ1-4 | TRBV6-2/TRBV6-3 | TGTGCCAGCAGTGCAACTAATGAAAAACTGTTTTTT | CASSATNEKLFF
NA | many | TRBJ2-2 | TRBV7-6 | TGTGCCAGCAGCTTAGCTGGGGGGCCCGGGGAGCTGTTTTTT | CASSLAGGPGELFF
TRBD1 | many | TRBJ2-3 | TRBV15 | TGTGCCACCAGCAGCGGACAGGCTTATACGCAGTATTTT | CATSSGQAYTQYF
NA | few | TRBJ1-4 | TRBV7-9 | TGTGCCAGCAGCTCTACAGGGTTCGAAAAACTGTTTTTT | CASSSTGFEKLFF
NA | few | TRBJ1-1 | TRBV12-3/TRBV12-4 | TGTGCCAGCAGTCCCGGGACACCTGCCTTGGGTTTCTTT | CASSPGTPALGFF
NA | NA | TRBJ1-1 | TRBV4-2 | TGTGCCAGCAGCCAAGTTGGCATCACTGAAGCTTTCTTT | CASSQVGITEAFF
TRBD2 | many | TRBJ2-3 | TRBV28 | TGTGCCAGCATAAGGCTAGCGGGAGGAAGGTATACGCAGTATTTT | CASIRLAGGRYTQYF
TRBD2 | many | TRBJ2-7 | TRBV7-6 | TGTGCCAGCAGCTCAGCCGGACTAGCGGGGGGACAAGGCTCCTACGAGCAGTACTTC | CASSSAGLAGGQGSYEQYF
NA | many | TRBJ1-1 | TRBV12-3/TRBV12-4 | TGTGCCAGCAGTTCCGAGACAGGAACGGGTCATGGGACTGAAGCTTTCTTT | CASSSETGTGHGTEAFF
NA | many | TRBJ2-1 | TRBV11-3 | TGTGCCAGCAGCTTCCCGGGCGACAATGAGCAGTTCTTC | CASSFPGDNEQFF
TRBD2 | many | TRBJ2-1 | TRBV7-2 | TGTGCCAGCAGCCAAATGGGACTAGAACCTTACAATGAGCAGTTCTTC | CASSQMGLEPYNEQFF
NA | many | TRBJ2-1 | TRBV7-9 | TGTGCCAGCACCCGCCCCAGCCCGAGCTCCTACAATGAGCAGTTCTTC | CASTRPSPSSYNEQFF
TRBD2 | NA | TRBJ2-5 | TRBV28 | TGTGCCAGCAGGCAGACCGGGGGACTAGCTGGGGAGACCCAGTACTTC | CASRQTGGLAGETQYF
TRBD1 | many | TRBJ2-7 | TRBV7-9 | TGTGCCAGCAGCTCGACAGGGTCCGACGAGCAGTACTTC | CASSSTGSDEQYF
TRBD1 | NA | TRBJ2-7 | TRBV7-6 | TGTGCCAGCAGCTTACAGGGGGCTGCGTACGTGCAGTACTTC | CASSLQGAAYVQYF
NA | many | TRBJ2-3 | TRBV3-1 | TGTGCCAGCAGCCAAGATCTGGGCTCCGCAGATACGCAGTATTTT | CASSQDLGSADTQYF
NA | many | TRBJ1-3 | TRBV28 | TGTGCCAGCAGTTGGTCCCAGTACGACACCATATATTTT | CASSWSQYDTIYF
NA | many | TRBJ2-7 | TRBV7-9 | TGTGCCAGCAGCTTAGGACCGACAGATCTCTCCATCGAGCAGTACTTC | CASSLGPTDLSIEQYF
TRBD2 | few | TRBJ2-3 | TRBV4-3 | TGCGCCAGCAGCCAAGAACCAGCGGGGTCGACAGATACGCAGTATTTT | CASSQEPAGSTDTQYF
TRBD1 | many | TRBJ1-6 | TRBV19 | TGTGCCAGTAGTTCCGACAGGGGATTGGATTCACCCCTCCACTTT | CASSSDRGLDSPLHF
NA | many | TRBJ2-2 | TRBV30 | TGTGCCTGGACCCGACAGGCCGGGGAGCTGTTTTTT | CAWTRQAGELFF
NA | many | TRBJ2-6 | TRBV6-2/TRBV6-3 | TGTGCCAGCAGTTCGATGGACGGGGCCAGCCACACTGGGGCCAACGTCCTGACTTTC | CASSSMDGASHTGANVLTF
TRBD2 | many | TRBJ2-5 | TRBV20-1 | TGCAGTGCAACGGGACTAGCGGGAGAAGAGACCCAGTACTTC | CSATGLAGEETQYF
NA | many | TRBJ2-3 | TRBV12-3/TRBV12-4 | TGTGCCAGCAGTTTGCCTAGCCCTTACCCAGATACGCAGTATTTT | CASSLPSPYPDTQYF
NA | many | TRBJ2-7 | TRBV29-1 | TGCAGCGTTGAGGACAACCAAGCCGAGCAGTACTTC | CSVEDNQAEQYF
NA | NA | TRBJ1-4 | TRBV14 | TGTGCCAGCAGCACCCGCCGGCAGGGATTAGGTGAAAAACTGTTTTTT | CASSTRRQGLGEKLFF
TRBD2 | many | TRBJ2-7 | TRBV7-2 | TGTGCCAGCAGCTTCGCTAGCGGGGGGAACTCCTACGAGCAGTACTTC | CASSFASGGNSYEQYF